The rows below give T cell receptor beta chains drawn from one sample of a study of vaccination and CD4 T cells after COVID-19. No antigen is known for these receptors. TCRdb re-analysed the PCR reads in MiXCR, keeping a single row per CDR3 protein. The table lists approximately 12,000 distinct CDR3 sequences, 50% of them singletons. The sequenced sample consisted of CD4+ T cells from blood, cultured in vitro. Every receptor here comes from a human donor who had recovered from COVID-19. CDR3s include the opening cysteine and the closing phenylalanine or tryptophan. A D gene is named only where the DNA matches it firmly. The listing skips clone size in some rows; elsewhere it reads once, few, many or a size class.

TRBV7-9	TRBJ2-2	-	few	TGTGCCAGCAGTTGGGACCGATATCCGACCGGGGAGCTGTTTTTT	CASSWDRYPTGELFF
TRBV20-1	TRBJ2-1	TRBD2	-	TGCAGTGCTAGAGATCGTCGGCGGGAGGGAGATGAGCAGTTCTTC	CSARDRRREGDEQFF
TRBV28	TRBJ2-3	TRBD2	-	TGTGAAGCGGGAGACAGGAGTCGAACAGATACGCAGTATTTT	CEAGDRSRTDTQYF
TRBV20-1	TRBJ1-1	-	few	TGCAGTGCTACGATACAGAACACTGAAGCTTTCTTT	CSATIQNTEAFF
TRBV2	TRBJ2-7	-	-	TGTGCCAGCAGTGTTGAGAAACCCTACGAGCAGTACTTC	CASSVEKPYEQYF
TRBV28	TRBJ2-2	-	-	TGTGCCAGCAGCCTAAACACCGGGGAGCTGTTTTTT	CASSLNTGELFF
TRBV10-3	TRBJ2-3	TRBD2	few	TGTGCCATCAGTAGCGGACTAGCGGGAGCGCCCTTTGTTAGCACAGATACGCAGTATTTT	CAISSGLAGAPFVSTDTQYF
TRBV30	TRBJ1-1	-	-	TGTGCCTTAGGGACGGGGAACACTGAAGCTTTCTTT	CALGTGNTEAFF
TRBV2	TRBJ2-1	TRBD2	few	TGTGCCAGCAGTGAAGATTCTAGCGGGAATCTTGAGCAGTTCTTC	CASSEDSSGNLEQFF
TRBV28	TRBJ1-2	TRBD1	-	TGTGCCAGCAACGCCCTTACAGGGGAGTTTGGCTACACCTTC	CASNALTGEFGYTF
TRBV7-6	TRBJ2-7	-	-	TGTGCCAGCAGCCCTACGGGCGGGGTAACGGCCTACGAGCAGTACTTC	CASSPTGGVTAYEQYF
TRBV7-2	TRBJ2-7	-	few	TGTGCCAGCAGCTTTAAGACGGAGAGCTCCTACGAGCAGTACTTC	CASSFKTESSYEQYF
TRBV28	TRBJ1-4	-	-	TGTGCCAGCAGTCTACAAACTGGGGGTAATGAAAAACTGTTTTTT	CASSLQTGGNEKLFF
TRBV5-1	TRBJ1-2	-	-	TGCGCCAGCAGCCCGGACCTAAACTATGGCTACACCTTC	CASSPDLNYGYTF
TRBV5-1	TRBJ1-5	TRBD1	few	TGCGCCAGCAGTCCGGGACAGGGGTCCACGGGCAATCAGCCCCAGCATTTT	CASSPGQGSTGNQPQHF
TRBV4-1	TRBJ1-3	-	-	TGCGCCAGCAGCCAAGTAGTTGCAGGGCCAAACACCATATATTTT	CASSQVVAGPNTIYF
TRBV10-3	TRBJ1-2	-	-	TGTGCCATCAGCTGGGACCAAGGCTATGGCTACACCTTC	CAISWDQGYGYTF
TRBV28	TRBJ1-1	-	-	TGTGCCAGCAGTTTATGGGGCGGGCGGATAACTGAAGCTTTCTTT	CASSLWGGRITEAFF
TRBV2	TRBJ2-7	TRBD2	-	TGTGCCAGCAGAATAGCGGGAGTTACCTACGAGCAGTACTTC	CASRIAGVTYEQYF
TRBV28	TRBJ1-1	-	few	TGTGCCAGCAGCCGAAGACAAATCCGAAACACTGAAGCTTTCTTT	CASSRRQIRNTEAFF
TRBV2	TRBJ2-2	TRBD2	-	TGTGCCAGCAGGAGCGGGAGGGTCACCGGGGAGCTGTTTTTT	CASRSGRVTGELFF
TRBV5-4	TRBJ2-1	TRBD2	-	TGTGCCAGCAGCAAAGCGGGAGGGCCTTACAATGAGCAGTTCTTC	CASSKAGGPYNEQFF
TRBV4-1	TRBJ2-7	TRBD2	once	TGCGCCAGCAGCCCGACTAGCGGGAGATTCTACGAGCAGTACTTC	CASSPTSGRFYEQYF
TRBV3-1	TRBJ1-1	-	once	TGTGCCAGCAGCCAAGTCAGGGGAAACCCGAACACTGAAGCTTTCTTT	CASSQVRGNPNTEAFF
TRBV15	TRBJ2-7	TRBD1	-	TGTGCCACCAGCAGAGATCTAGGACAGGGGGTTCGTCACTACGAGCAGTACTTC	CATSRDLGQGVRHYEQYF
TRBV21-1	TRBJ2-5	-	-	TGTGCCAGCAGCGTAAGGGACGGGAGATCAGGAGAGACCCAGTACTTC	CASSVRDGRSGETQYF
TRBV6-1	TRBJ1-2	-	-	TGTGCCAGCTTCTACCCGGATCCCTTCTATGGCTACACCTTC	CASFYPDPFYGYTF
TRBV29-1	TRBJ2-3	TRBD2	-	TGCAGCCCCCCGGACAGGCCGGGACTAGCGGGCTCCACAGATACGCAGTATTTT	CSPPDRPGLAGSTDTQYF
TRBV7-9	TRBJ1-2	TRBD1	-	TGTGCCAGCAGCGGGACAGGGGGCGGGGATGGCTACACCTTC	CASSGTGGGDGYTF
TRBV7-2	TRBJ2-1	-	-	TGTGCCAGCAGCTCCCCTAGCGCCTCCTACAATGAGCAGTTCTTC	CASSSPSASYNEQFF
TRBV5-6	TRBJ2-3	TRBD2	-	TGTGCCAGCAGCACGGGAGTAGCGGGGGGCTTGGATACGCAGTATTTT	CASSTGVAGGLDTQYF
TRBV6-1	TRBJ1-4	-	once	TGTGCCAGCACCGGGGTAGGGACAACTAATGAAAAACTGTTTTTT	CASTGVGTTNEKLFF
TRBV20-1	TRBJ2-7	TRBD2	-	TGCAGTGCCCTGACTAGCTCGAGCGAGCAGTACTTC	CSALTSSSEQYF
TRBV6-1	TRBJ1-3	-	few	TGTGCCAGCAGTGAAATGGCGTCTGGAAACACCATATATTTT	CASSEMASGNTIYF
TRBV20-1	TRBJ2-1	TRBD2	-	TGCAGTGCTTTGGGTGGGACTAGCGGGAGGGTTGAGCAGTTCTTC	CSALGGTSGRVEQFF
TRBV6-1	TRBJ2-7	-	-	TGTGCCAGCAGTGAGGCGGCGGCCACCTACGAGCAGTACTTC	CASSEAAATYEQYF
TRBV7-8	TRBJ2-7	TRBD2	-	TGTGCCAGCAGCTCACCTCCACTAGCGATCACCTACGAGCAGTACTTC	CASSSPPLAITYEQYF
TRBV6-1	TRBJ2-5	TRBD1	-	TGTGCCAGCAGACCGGGACAGGGAGCCTCTGGGACCCAGTACTTC	CASRPGQGASGTQYF
TRBV28	TRBJ2-5	TRBD2	-	TGTGCCAGCAGTTCGACTCGGGGGGGGGAGACCCAGTACTTC	CASSSTRGGETQYF
TRBV25-1	TRBJ2-3	-	-	TGTGCCAGCAGTGACTCGACCCCCACAGATACGCAGTATTTT	CASSDSTPTDTQYF
TRBV19	TRBJ2-3	TRBD1	once	TGTGCCAGTAGTGGACAGGGAGGCACAGATACGCAGTATTTT	CASSGQGGTDTQYF
TRBV28	TRBJ1-3	-	-	TGTGCCAGCAGTTTATGGGGGGAGGGCGGTCCGTCTGGAAACACCATATATTTT	CASSLWGEGGPSGNTIYF
TRBV19	TRBJ1-3	-	-	TGTGCCAGTAGCGAAAGCTACTCTGGAAACACCATATATTTT	CASSESYSGNTIYF
TRBV19	TRBJ1-4	TRBD1	-	TGTGCCAGTAGCCAAGGACAGGGGCAAAGGATTGAAAAACTGTTTTTT	CASSQGQGQRIEKLFF
TRBV7-9	TRBJ2-3	TRBD2	few	TGTGCCAGCAGCTTAGCGATCCCAGCGGGACGGACCCTTACGCAGTATTTT	CASSLAIPAGRTLTQYF
TRBV7-3	TRBJ2-2	-	-	TGTGCCAGCGCAACTAGCCCTAACACCGGGGAGCTGTTTTTT	CASATSPNTGELFF
TRBV15	TRBJ1-2	-	-	TGTGCCACCAGCAGAGTTCGGACGGGAAACAGAGGCTACACCTTC	CATSRVRTGNRGYTF
TRBV7-9	TRBJ2-5	-	few	TGTGCCAGCAGCCGGGAGTTCGAGACCCAGTACTTC	CASSREFETQYF
TRBV7-2	TRBJ1-6	-	-	TGTGCCAGCAGCTTAGATGGGACACGTAATTCACCCCTCCACTTT	CASSLDGTRNSPLHF
TRBV27	TRBJ2-5	TRBD1	once	TGTGCCAGCAGTCGAGACAGGGCCACAGAGACCCAGTACTTC	CASSRDRATETQYF